Listed here are 22 T cell receptor beta chains from one sample, sequenced in a study of blood T cell repertoires in COVID-19. The table came from immunoSEQ multiplex PCR; TCRdb's copy has only in-frame clones and leaves some out. This table has under 350,000 clones, 89% appearing once. The source material was PBMCs or T cells enriched from blood (not recorded which). These TCRs come from a woman between 40 and 50 years old who had recovered from COVID-19.

This chain joins TRBV5-1 and TRBJ2-5, with D maybe TRBD1 (6 bases). The CDR3 covers 15 residues. Germline V lookup: CDR1 SGHRS, CDR2 YFSETQ. Deletions cut 5 bases from V and 4 bases from J, with 18 bases between. The CDR3 region is CASRPGTQERETQYF. The CDR3 DNA is TGCGCCAGCAGGCCCGGGACACAAGAGCGAGAGACCCAGTACTTC.

This clone is a singleton in its sample. The genes are TRBV7-2 and TRBJ1-3; weak D call: TRBD1 (5 bases). Germline V gene lookup returns CDR1 SGHTA and CDR2 FQGNSA. CDR3 length: 16 residues. V lost 4 bases to trimming and J lost 4 bases, with 17 bases between them. Here the CDR3 DNA reads TGTGCCAGCAGCTCTAGATCCGGGGGAGCAGGAAACACCATATATTTT. Translating gives CASSSRSGGAGNTIYF.

This clone was seen only a few times. V and J are TRBV2 and TRBJ2-7; TRBD1 might be the D (6 bases). V shed 4 bases and J shed 4 bases, with 14 bases lying between them. The CDR3 covers 14 residues. The V gene's germline CDR1 is SNHLY and CDR2 FYNNEI. The CDR3 bases are TGTGCCAGCAGTGTAGGGGGTTATCGGTACGAGCAGTACTTC. Its translation is CASSVGGYRYEQYF. The whole variable domain, remainder taken from reference TRBV2 and TRBJ2-7, is EPEVTQTPSHQVTQMGQEVILRCVPISNHLYFYWYRQILGQKVEFLVSFYNNEISEKSEIFDDQFSVERPDGSNFTLKIRSTKLEDSAMYFCASSVGGYRYEQYFGPGTRLTVT.

The chain links TRBV27 to TRBJ2-3; 13 nucleotides match TRBD2. J gave up 4 bases and V 2 bases, and 3 bases lay outside the gene matches. The CDR3 is made up of 16 amino acids. The germline V gene encodes CDR1 MNHEY and CDR2 SMNVEV (reference sequence). Here the CDR3 DNA reads TGTGCCAGCAGTTTAAGACTAGCGGGAGGACCAGATACGCAGTATTTT. This sequence encodes CASSLRLAGGPDTQYF.

The gene calls are TRBV3-1 (or the pseudogene TRBV3-2) and TRBJ2-3, with TRBD2 identical over 7 bases. This CDR3 region has 15 residues. The V and J ends lost 5 bases and 5 bases, in that order; junction bases with no gene match: 10. Looked up from germline, CDR1 is LGHDT and CDR2 is YNNKEL (reference sequence). CDR3 sequence: CASSSMSGGGDTQYF. CDR3 bases: TGTGCCAGCAGCTCGATGTCGGGCGGGGGAGATACGCAGTATTTT.

This sequence joins TRBV30 and TRBJ2-7, with D possibly TRBD2 on 7 matching bases. The CDR3 has 16 residues. Germline CDR1 and CDR2: GTSNPN and SVGIG (reference sequence). Trimming removed 0 bases from V and 2 bases from J, with 17 bases in between. CDR3 nucleotide sequence: TGTGCCTGGAGTGTATTCGTCGGGGGGCAGACCTACGAGCAGTACTTC. As protein: CAWSVFVGGQTYEQYF.

The V and J genes are TRBV13 and TRBJ2-7; 8 nucleotides match TRBD2. CDR3 length: 13 amino acids. J lost 7 bases, V lost 5 bases, and 7 bases had no gene match. Germline CDR1 reads PRHDT; CDR2 reads FYEKMQ (reference sequence). The CDR3 loop reads CASSLPGGIEQYF. CDR3 DNA: TGTGCCAGCAGCCTTCCGGGGGGGATTGAGCAGTACTTC.

V is TRBV30 and J is TRBJ1-1; perhaps TRBD1 as D (5 bases). Germline-derived CDR1 and CDR2 are GTSNPN and SVGIG (reference sequence). V was shortened by 2 bases and J by 14 bases, with 15 bases between the two germline ends. The CDR3 extends over 11 amino acids. CDR3 in DNA: TGTGCCTGGAGTCCTTCGACAGATCAGTTCTTT. As protein: CAWSPSTDQFF.

The V gene is TRBV11-3, the J gene TRBJ2-1; TRBD1 matches at 7 bases. The germline CDR1 and CDR2 sequences are SGHNT and YENEEA. This CDR3 is built from 16 residues. V dropped 4 bases and J dropped 0; count of bases not matched to a gene: 6. The CDR3 is CASSSRAGGSYNEQFF. The DNA of the CDR3 is TGTGCCAGCAGCTCCAGGGCAGGGGGCTCCTACAATGAGCAGTTCTTC.

The chain joins TRBV12-3 or TRBV12-4 to TRBJ1-2; TRBD1 agrees at 8 bases. The length of the CDR3 is 13 residues. V shed 8 bases, J shed 5 bases, and the junction held 7 bases outside the gene matches. The CDR3 bases are TGTGCCAGCGCCCCGACAGGGGAGTATGGCTACACCTTC. It encodes CASAPTGEYGYTF.

V is TRBV7-6 and J is TRBJ2-3; possibly TRBD2 for D (7 bases). From germline, CDR1 is SGHVS and CDR2 FNYEAQ. The CDR3 covers 15 residues. The V end was cut by 1 base, the J end by 8 bases, with 16 bases between. CDR3 DNA sequence: TGTGCCAGCAGCTTAGGAGGCAGGGGAGGGGGTACGCAGTATTTT. This encodes CASSLGGRGGGTQYF.

This chain joins TRBV19 and TRBJ2-3; 7 bases match TRBD2. Trimming removed 7 bases from V and 4 bases from J; junction bases left unmatched: 8. In germline, CDR1 is LNHDA, CDR2 SQIVND (reference sequence). This CDR3 region has 14 residues. The CDR3 DNA reads TGTGCCAGTACCCCGGGGGGAAGTGCAGATACGCAGTATTTT. Translated, it gives CASTPGGSADTQYF. The whole variable domain, filled in from reference TRBV19 and TRBJ2-3, reads DGGITQSPKYLFRKEGQNVTLSCEQNLNHDAMYWYRQDPGQGLRLIYYSQIVNDFQKGDIAEGYSVSREKKESFPLTVTSAQKNPTAFYLCASTPGGSADTQYFGPGTRLTVL.

The count of this clone is one. The chain joins TRBV2 to TRBJ2-7, with TRBD2 matching 8 bases. The germline V gene has CDR1 SNHLY and CDR2 FYNNEI. This CDR3 is 11 amino acids long. Trimming took 8 bases from V and 7 from J; bases not matched to a gene: 4. As DNA, the CDR3 is TGTGCCAGCCGGGCTAGCGGGGAGCAGTACTTC. Translating gives CASRASGEQYF.

V gene TRBV2 combines with J gene TRBJ1-2; TRBD1 agrees at 8 bases. Trimming at V came to 5 bases and at J to 6 bases, leaving 2 bases not matched to a gene. Germline CDR1 and CDR2: SNHLY and FYNNEI. The CDR3 covers 12 residues. CDR3: CASSSTGDGYTF. The CDR3 DNA sequence: TGTGCCAGCAGTTCGACAGGGGATGGCTACACCTTC.

CDR3: CASSQFAGTGGVQPQHF. The CDR3, as DNA: TGTGCCAGCAGCCAATTCGCCGGGACAGGGGGCGTTCAGCCCCAGCATTTT. This chain uses TRBV6-2 or TRBV6-3 with TRBJ1-5, with TRBD1 matching over 12 bases. Germline V gene sequence: CDR1 MNHEY, CDR2 SVGEGT. This CDR3 is built from 17 residues. J lost 6 bases, V lost 6 bases, and 12 bases had no gene match.

The chain recombines TRBV28 with TRBJ1-5, with TRBD1 matching over 7 bases. With 9 bases clipped from V and 5 bases from J, the junction kept 7 bases outside the gene matches. The CDR3 is 13 residues long. Germline V gene data show CDR1 as MDHEN and CDR2 as SYDVKM. Written as DNA, the CDR3 is TGTGCCAGTGGGACAGCCTCTTATCAGCCCCAGCATTTT. Its translation is CASGTASYQPQHF.

CDR3 nucleotides: TGTGCCAGCAGTGAATTAACGGCCAGGGTCAATCAGCCCCAGCATTTT. Translation: CASSELTARVNQPQHF. The chain joins TRBV6-1 to TRBJ1-5, with a tentative D call TRBD1 (5 bases). V was clipped by 2 bases and J by 3 bases, with 14 bases between them. CDR1 and CDR2 from the germline V gene are MNHNS and SASEGT. The CDR3 runs 16 residues.

This clone was seen a handful of times. The CDR3 loop reads CASSLPRRALSNEKLFF. Written as DNA, the CDR3 is TGTGCCAGCAGTCTACCTCGGAGGGCCCTTTCTAATGAAAAACTGTTTTTT. The rearrangement joins TRBV28 to TRBJ1-4, with D unclear. Germline V CDR1 and CDR2: MDHEN, SYDVKM. This CDR3 spans 17 amino acids. The V gene lost 5 bases and the J gene lost 3 bases, with 19 bases spanning the gap.

This clone was seen a handful of times. This chain uses TRBV10-2 with TRBJ1-2; TRBD1 agrees at 7 bases. The ends lost 7 bases at V and 4 bases at J; junction bases unmatched: 12. Germline lookup yields CDR1 WSHSY and CDR2 SAAADI. The CDR3 runs 15 residues. CDR3 loop: CASIHRQGDPYGYTF. The DNA for the CDR3 is TGCGCCAGCATCCACCGACAGGGCGACCCCTATGGCTACACCTTC.

The genes are TRBV30 and TRBJ1-6, with no clear D. Germline CDR1 reads GTSNPN; CDR2 reads SVGIG (reference sequence). The germline V and J ends were trimmed by 0 bases and 0 bases, with 9 bases remaining between them. This CDR3 is 16 amino acids long. CDR3 loop: CAWSVGGISYNSPLHF. The CDR3 coding sequence is TGTGCCTGGAGTGTAGGAGGGATCTCCTATAATTCACCCCTCCACTTT.

The chain uses TRBV6-5 and TRBJ2-3; D is ambiguous. Germline V gene data show CDR1 as MNHEY and CDR2 as SVGAGI. V lost 5 bases and J lost 3, with 12 bases in between. CDR3 length: 14 amino acids. The CDR3 DNA sequence: TGTGCCAGCAGTCTTCGCACAAGAACAGATACGCAGTATTTT. Its protein product is CASSLRTRTDTQYF.

The count of this clone is one. This chain connects TRBV5-4 to TRBJ1-2; 11 bases align to TRBD1. Germline values: CDR1 SGHNT, CDR2 YYREEE (reference sequence). The CDR3 is made up of 14 amino acids. With 1 base clipped from V and 6 bases from J, the junction kept 2 bases outside the gene matches. The CDR3 is CASSLWDRGDGYTF. The DNA for the CDR3 is TGTGCCAGCAGCTTGTGGGACAGGGGGGATGGCTACACCTTC. The entire variable domain, with the rest obtained from reference TRBV5-4 and TRBJ1-2, is as follows: ETGVTQSPTHLIKTRGQQVTLRCSSQSGHNTVSWYQQALGQGPQFIFQYYREEENGRGNFPPRFSGLQFPNYSSELNVNALELDDSALYLCASSLWDRGDGYTFGSGTRLTVV.